The source of this T cell receptor beta chain is a study of prognosis after radiotherapy for stage I lung cancer. Study-wide context: Of the enrolled patients, fourteen had newly diagnosed primary stage I lung tumors, while roughly 5 had oligometastatic NSCLC following surgical resection of the primary tumor. Among the non-small cell lung cancer patients, all were considered medically inoperable. It was SBRT that served as radiotherapy, in 3 to 5 fractions with a biologically effective dose of at least 100 Gy.

Amplicons of TCR beta CDR3 were generated from genomic DNA by two-round multiplex PCR. Primers (each specific to one TRBV or TRBJ gene) were used in first-round PCR. MiXCR, applied by TCRdb to the multiplex PCR reads, yields one record per CDR3 protein. The sample carries nearly 25,000 distinct CDR3 sequences, under 40% recorded once. Unmatched junction bases numbered 13, after V lost 10 bases and J lost 1 base. Germline V lookup: CDR1 MNHEY, CDR2 SMNVEV (reference sequence). The CDR3 runs to 16 residues. Regarding the study as a whole: After stereotactic body radiation therapy, patients with later distant metastases showed lower Shannon entropy.

Ten or more counts support this clonotype. Its antigen is as yet unknown. The clonotype was recovered from a donor older than 45 with non-small cell lung cancer. The chain uses TRBV27 and TRBJ1-1, with 9 bases that match TRBD1. This specimen consisted of PBMCs, obtained before or after stereotactic body radiation therapy (not recorded which). This chain's CDR3 is CATAGQGRMRNTEAFF. CDR3 coding DNA: TGTGCCACAGCAGGACAGGGGCGGATGAGGAACACTGAAGCTTTCTTT.